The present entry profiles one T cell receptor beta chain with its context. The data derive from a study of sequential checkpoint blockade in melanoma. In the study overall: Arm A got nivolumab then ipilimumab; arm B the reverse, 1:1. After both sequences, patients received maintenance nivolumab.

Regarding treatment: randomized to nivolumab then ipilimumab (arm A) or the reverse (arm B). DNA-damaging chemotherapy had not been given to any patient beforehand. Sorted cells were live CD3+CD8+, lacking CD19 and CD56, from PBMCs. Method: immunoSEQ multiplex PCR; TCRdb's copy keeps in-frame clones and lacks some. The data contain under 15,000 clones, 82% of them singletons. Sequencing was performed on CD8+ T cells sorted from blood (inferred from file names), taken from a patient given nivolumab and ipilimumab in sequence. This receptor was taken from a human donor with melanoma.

CDR3 nucleotide sequence: TGTGCCAGCAGCCACCGACCGGCGGTGGAGACCCAGTACTTC. Translated: CASSHRPAVETQYF. The V and J genes are TRBV13 and TRBJ2-5; D is unresolved. Between the trimmed V and J ends, which lost 5 bases and 5 bases, there was a span of 15 bases. The CDR3 has 14 amino acids. Germline-derived CDR1 and CDR2 are PRHDT and FYEKMQ (reference sequence).